This record concerns one T cell receptor beta chain sequence. Its cognate antigen is unknown. A multiplex PCR was run with 60 Vbeta primers and 13 Jbeta primers. Here immunoSEQ multiplex PCR was the method, and the copy in TCRdb shows in-frame clones only, minus some. This sample yields 150,000 to 200,000 clones, of which less than 90% are seen a single time; around 0.24% belongs to the top ten. This entry is derived from a study of cytomegalovirus exposure and HLA in healthy donors. Whole-study results and caveats: Some highly shared sequence variants likely arose as a pipeline artifact. In a later analysis, CMV-associated beta chains were mostly HLA-associated, it appeared.

CDR1 and CDR2 from the germline V gene are SGHRS and YFSETQ. This CDR3 region has 15 residues. V lost 0 bases and J 0 bases, leaving 9 bases between the germline ends. Sampled while nominally healthy, donors likely had unrecorded immune exposures. The chain links TRBV5-1 to TRBJ1-1; D remains ambiguous. Sequencing input: PBMCs. The sequence derives from a boy under 18 in good health and CMV-seronegative. The DNA of the CDR3 is TGCGCCAGCAGCTTGGATGCCAGAATGAACACTGAAGCTTTCTTT. Its protein is CASSLDARMNTEAFF.